Below are 2 T cell receptor beta chains sequenced from a single sample in a study of T cell responses to AZD1222 COVID-19 vaccine. Generated by immunoSEQ multiplex PCR, the TCRdb table keeps only in-frame clones and is missing some. The data show about 86,000 clones, more than 70% seen once. Sequenced material: peripheral blood, taken on day 0 of AZD1222 vaccination. All receptors come from an adult in good health.

This clone was counted between two and nine times. The genes are TRBV29-1 and TRBJ2-1; weak D call: TRBD1 (6 bases). Germline V gives CDR1 SQVTM, CDR2 ANQGSEA. The V end was cut by 3 bases, the J end by 2 bases, with 11 bases between. The CDR3 sequence is 14 residues long. CDR3 nucleotides: TGCAGCGTTGATCAACAGGGCGCCTACAATGAGCAGTTCTTC. This encodes CSVDQQGAYNEQFF.

The rearrangement joins TRBV7-2 to TRBJ1-6; no clear D. The CDR3 covers 14 residues. Germline V lookup: CDR1 SGHTA, CDR2 FQGNSA. Between the trimmed V and J ends, which lost 1 base and 6 bases, there was a span of 7 bases. The CDR3 is CASSLVRANSPLHF. The CDR3 DNA is TGTGCCAGCAGCTTAGTCCGGGCTAATTCACCCCTCCACTTT. Supplemented by reference TRBV7-2 and TRBJ1-6, the full variable domain reads GAGVSQSPSNKVTEKGKDVELRCDPISGHTALYWYRQSLGQGLEFLIYFQGNSAPDKSGLPSDRFSAERTGGSVSTLTIQRTQQEDSAVYLCASSLVRANSPLHFGNGTRLTVT.